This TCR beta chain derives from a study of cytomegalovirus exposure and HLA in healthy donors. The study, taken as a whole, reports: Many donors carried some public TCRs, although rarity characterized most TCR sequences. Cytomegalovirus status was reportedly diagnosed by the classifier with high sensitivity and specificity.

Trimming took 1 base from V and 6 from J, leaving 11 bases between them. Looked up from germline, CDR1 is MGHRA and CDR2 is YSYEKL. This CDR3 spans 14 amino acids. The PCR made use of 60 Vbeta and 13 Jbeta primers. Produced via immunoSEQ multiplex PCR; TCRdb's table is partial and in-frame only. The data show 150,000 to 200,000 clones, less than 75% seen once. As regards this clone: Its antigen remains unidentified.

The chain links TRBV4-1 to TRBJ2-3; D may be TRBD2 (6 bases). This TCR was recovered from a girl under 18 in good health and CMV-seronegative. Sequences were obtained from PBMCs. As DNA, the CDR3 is TGCGCCAGCAGCCAAGTTCTAGCGCGGGATACGCAGTATTTT. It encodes CASSQVLARDTQYF.